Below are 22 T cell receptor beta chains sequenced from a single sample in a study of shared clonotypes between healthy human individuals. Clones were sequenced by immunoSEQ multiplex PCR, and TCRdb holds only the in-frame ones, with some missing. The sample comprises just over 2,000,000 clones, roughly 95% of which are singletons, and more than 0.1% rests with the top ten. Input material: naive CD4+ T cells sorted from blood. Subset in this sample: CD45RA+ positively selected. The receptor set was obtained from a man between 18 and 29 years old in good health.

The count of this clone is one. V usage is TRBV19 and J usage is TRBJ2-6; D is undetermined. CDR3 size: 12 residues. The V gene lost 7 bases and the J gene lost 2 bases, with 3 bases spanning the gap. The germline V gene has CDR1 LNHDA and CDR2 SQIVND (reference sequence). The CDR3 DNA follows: TGTGCCAGTACCCCTGGGGCCAACGTCCTGACTTTC. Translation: CASTPGANVLTF.

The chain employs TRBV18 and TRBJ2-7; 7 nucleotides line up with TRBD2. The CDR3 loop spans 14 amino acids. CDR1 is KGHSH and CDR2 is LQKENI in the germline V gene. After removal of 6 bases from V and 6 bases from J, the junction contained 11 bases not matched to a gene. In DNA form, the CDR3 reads TGTGCCAGCTCGCGGGGGTACGGGACCGGCGAGCAGTACTTC. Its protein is CASSRGYGTGEQYF.

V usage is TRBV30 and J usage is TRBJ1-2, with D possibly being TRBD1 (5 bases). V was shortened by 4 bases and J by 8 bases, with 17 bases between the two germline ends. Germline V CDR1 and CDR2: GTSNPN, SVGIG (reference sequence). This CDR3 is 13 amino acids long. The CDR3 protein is CAWTTGRSGGYTF. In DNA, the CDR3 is TGTGCCTGGACCACAGGAAGATCCGGGGGCTACACCTTC.

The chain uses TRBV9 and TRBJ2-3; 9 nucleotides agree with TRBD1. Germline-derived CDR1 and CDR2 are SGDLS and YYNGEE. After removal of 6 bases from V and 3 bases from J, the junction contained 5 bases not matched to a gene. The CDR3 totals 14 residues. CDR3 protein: CASTRDRVTDTQYF. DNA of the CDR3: TGTGCCAGCACCCGGGACAGGGTGACAGATACGCAGTATTTT.

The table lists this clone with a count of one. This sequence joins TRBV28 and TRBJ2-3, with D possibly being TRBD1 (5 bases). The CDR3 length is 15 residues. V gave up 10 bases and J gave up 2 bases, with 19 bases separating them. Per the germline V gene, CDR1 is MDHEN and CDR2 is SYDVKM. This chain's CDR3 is CATRLGRLDTDTQYF. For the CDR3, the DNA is TGTGCCACCCGTCTGGGGCGGTTGGACACAGATACGCAGTATTTT.

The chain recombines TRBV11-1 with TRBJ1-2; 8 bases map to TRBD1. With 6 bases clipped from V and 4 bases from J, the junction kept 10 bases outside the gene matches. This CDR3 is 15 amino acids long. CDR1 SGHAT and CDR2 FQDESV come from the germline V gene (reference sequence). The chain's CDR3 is CASRSSGTGVYGYTF. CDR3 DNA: TGTGCCAGCAGATCCTCCGGGACAGGTGTCTATGGCTACACCTTC.

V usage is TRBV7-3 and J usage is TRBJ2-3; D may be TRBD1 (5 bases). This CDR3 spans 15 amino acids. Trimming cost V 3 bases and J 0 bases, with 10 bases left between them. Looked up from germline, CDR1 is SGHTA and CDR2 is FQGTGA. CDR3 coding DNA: TGTGCCAGCAGCTTTTACGACAGTAGCACAGATACGCAGTATTTT. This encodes CASSFYDSSTDTQYF.

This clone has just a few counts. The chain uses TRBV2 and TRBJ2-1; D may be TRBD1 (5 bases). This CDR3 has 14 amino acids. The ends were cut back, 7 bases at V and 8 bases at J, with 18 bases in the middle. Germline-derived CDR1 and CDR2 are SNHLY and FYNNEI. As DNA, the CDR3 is TGTGCCAGCACCTACTTAGGGGTTCAAGATGAGCAGTTCTTC. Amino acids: CASTYLGVQDEQFF.

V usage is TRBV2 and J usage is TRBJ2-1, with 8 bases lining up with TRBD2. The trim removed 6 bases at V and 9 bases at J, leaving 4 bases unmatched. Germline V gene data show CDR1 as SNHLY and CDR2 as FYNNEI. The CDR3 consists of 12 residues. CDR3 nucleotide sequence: TGTGCCAGCAGAGGGCGGGAGGTTGAGCAGTTCTTC. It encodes CASRGREVEQFF.

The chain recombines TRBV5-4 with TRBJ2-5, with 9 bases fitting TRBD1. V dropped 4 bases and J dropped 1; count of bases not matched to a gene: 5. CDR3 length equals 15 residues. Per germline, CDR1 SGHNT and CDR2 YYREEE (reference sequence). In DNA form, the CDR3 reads TGTGCCAGCAGCGTGGTGACAGGGGGCCAAGAGACCCAGTACTTC. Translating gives CASSVVTGGQETQYF. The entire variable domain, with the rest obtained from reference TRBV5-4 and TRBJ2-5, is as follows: ETGVTQSPTHLIKTRGQQVTLRCSSQSGHNTVSWYQQALGQGPQFIFQYYREEENGRGNFPPRFSGLQFPNYSSELNVNALELDDSALYLCASSVVTGGQETQYFGPGTRLLVL.

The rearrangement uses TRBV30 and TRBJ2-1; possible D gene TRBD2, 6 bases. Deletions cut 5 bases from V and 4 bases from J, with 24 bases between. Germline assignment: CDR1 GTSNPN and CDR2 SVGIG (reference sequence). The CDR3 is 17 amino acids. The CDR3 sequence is CAWARSSFGGVYNEQFF. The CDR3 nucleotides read TGTGCCTGGGCCCGCTCAAGTTTCGGCGGGGTTTACAATGAGCAGTTCTTC.

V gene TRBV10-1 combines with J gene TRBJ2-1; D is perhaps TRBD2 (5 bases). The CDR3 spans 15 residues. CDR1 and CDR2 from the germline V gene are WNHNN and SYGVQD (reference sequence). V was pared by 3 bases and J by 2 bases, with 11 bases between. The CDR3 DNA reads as TGCGCCAGCAGTGACGAAGGGAGTCCCTACAATGAGCAGTTCTTC. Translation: CASSDEGSPYNEQFF.

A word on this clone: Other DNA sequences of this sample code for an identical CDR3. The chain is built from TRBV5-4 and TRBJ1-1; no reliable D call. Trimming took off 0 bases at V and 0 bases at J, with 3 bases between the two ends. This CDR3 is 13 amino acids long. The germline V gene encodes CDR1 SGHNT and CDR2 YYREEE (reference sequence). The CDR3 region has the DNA TGTGCCAGCAGCTTGGATGTGAACACTGAAGCTTTCTTT. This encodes CASSLDVNTEAFF.

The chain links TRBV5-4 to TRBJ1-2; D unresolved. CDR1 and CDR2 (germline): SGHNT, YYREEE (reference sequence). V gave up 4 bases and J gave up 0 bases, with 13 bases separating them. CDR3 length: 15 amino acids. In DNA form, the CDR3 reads TGTGCCAGCAGCCACCGACGGACCGCTAACTATGGCTACACCTTC. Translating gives CASSHRRTANYGYTF.

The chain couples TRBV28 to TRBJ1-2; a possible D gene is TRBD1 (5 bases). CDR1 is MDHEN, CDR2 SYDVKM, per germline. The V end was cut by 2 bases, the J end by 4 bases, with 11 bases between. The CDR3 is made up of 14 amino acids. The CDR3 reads CASSLSRGGYGYTF. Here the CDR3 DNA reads TGTGCCAGCAGTTTAAGTCGGGGGGGCTATGGCTACACCTTC.

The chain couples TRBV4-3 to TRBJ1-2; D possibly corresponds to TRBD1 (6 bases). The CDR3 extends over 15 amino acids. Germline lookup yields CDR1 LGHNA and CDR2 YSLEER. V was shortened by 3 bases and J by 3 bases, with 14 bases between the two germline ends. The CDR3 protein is CASSHLGGGDYGYTF. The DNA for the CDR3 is TGCGCCAGCAGCCACCTTGGAGGGGGGGACTATGGCTACACCTTC.

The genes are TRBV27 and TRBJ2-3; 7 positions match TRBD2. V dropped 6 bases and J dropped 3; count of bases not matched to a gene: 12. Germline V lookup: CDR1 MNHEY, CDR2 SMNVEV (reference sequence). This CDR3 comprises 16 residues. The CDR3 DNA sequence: TGTGCCAGCAGCCCTCTACTAGCGACGCTGACAGATACGCAGTATTTT. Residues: CASSPLLATLTDTQYF.

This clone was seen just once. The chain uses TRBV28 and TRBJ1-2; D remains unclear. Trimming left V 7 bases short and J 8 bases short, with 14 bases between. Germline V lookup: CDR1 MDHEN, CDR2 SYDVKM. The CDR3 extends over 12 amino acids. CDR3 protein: CASTNSWEGYTF. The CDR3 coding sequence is TGTGCCAGCACCAATTCATGGGAAGGCTACACCTTC.

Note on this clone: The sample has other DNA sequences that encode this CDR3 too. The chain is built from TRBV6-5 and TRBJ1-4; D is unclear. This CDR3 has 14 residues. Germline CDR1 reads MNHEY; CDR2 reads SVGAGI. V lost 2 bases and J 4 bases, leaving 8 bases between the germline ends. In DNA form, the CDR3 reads TGTGCCAGCAGTTACAGAGGGAGTAATGAAAAACTGTTTTTT. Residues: CASSYRGSNEKLFF.

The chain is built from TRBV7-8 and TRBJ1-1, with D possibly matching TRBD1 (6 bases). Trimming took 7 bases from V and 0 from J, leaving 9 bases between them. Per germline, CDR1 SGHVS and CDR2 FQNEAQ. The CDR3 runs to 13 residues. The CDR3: CASTQGLNTEAFF. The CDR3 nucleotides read TGTGCCAGCACCCAGGGGCTGAACACTGAAGCTTTCTTT.

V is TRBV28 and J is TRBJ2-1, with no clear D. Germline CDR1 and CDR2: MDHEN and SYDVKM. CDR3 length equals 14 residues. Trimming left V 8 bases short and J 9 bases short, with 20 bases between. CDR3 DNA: TGTGCCAGCTGGACGGGCGCCTTAGGTACTGAGCAGTTCTTC. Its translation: CASWTGALGTEQFF.

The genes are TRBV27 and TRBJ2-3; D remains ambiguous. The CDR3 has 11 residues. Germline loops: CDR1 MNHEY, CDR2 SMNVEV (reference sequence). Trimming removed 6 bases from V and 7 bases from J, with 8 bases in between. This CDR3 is CASSDLHTQYF. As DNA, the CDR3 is TGTGCCAGCAGCGACCTGCATACGCAGTATTTT.